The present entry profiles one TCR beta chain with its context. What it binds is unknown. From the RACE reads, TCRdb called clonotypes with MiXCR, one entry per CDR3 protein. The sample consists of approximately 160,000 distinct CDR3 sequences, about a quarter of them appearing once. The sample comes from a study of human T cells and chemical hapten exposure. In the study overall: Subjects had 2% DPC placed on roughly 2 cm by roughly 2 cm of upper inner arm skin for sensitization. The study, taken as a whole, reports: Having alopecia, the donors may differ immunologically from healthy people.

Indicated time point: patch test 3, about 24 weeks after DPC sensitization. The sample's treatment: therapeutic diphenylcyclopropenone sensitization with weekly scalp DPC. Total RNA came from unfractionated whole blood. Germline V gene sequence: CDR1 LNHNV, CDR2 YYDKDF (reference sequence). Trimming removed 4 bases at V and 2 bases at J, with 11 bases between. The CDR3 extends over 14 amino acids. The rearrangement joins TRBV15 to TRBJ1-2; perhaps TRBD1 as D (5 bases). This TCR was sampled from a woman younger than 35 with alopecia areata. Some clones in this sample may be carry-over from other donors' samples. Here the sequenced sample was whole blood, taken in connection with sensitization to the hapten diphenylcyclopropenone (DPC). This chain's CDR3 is CATSNAGANYGYTF. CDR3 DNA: TGTGCCACCAGCAACGCTGGGGCCAACTATGGCTACACCTTC.